This T cell receptor (beta chain) was observed in a study of metastatic and nonmetastatic thyroid tumors. Overall study context: Patients with malignant and benign thyroid disease provided blood and tumor or nodule tissue, whose repertoires were compared.

Every patient underwent thyroid surgery untreated. Overall study results and limits: Significantly greater TCR beta diversity was reportedly found in malignant thyroid tumors than in benign nodules (in blood and tumor).

This clone turned up a few times. Its antigen is unknown. The junction does not match germline at one end; this may be a read error. This specimen includes other DNA sequences encoding the same CDR3. As originally analysed: For papillary thyroid cancer, a distant-metastasis classifier was constructed from CDR3 differences observed across clinicopathological groups. TCRdb re-called clones via MiXCR from the PCR reads. None of the V and J calls come from the authors' own analysis; TCRdb made them. The data show roughly 61,000 clones, more than 3.5% seen once. Germline V gene data show CDR1 as SGHTA and CDR2 as FQGNSA. The CDR3 has 15 residues.

The sample taken for sequencing was blood. The TCR sequence derives from a female donor with papillary thyroid cancer or a benign thyroid nodule (not recorded which). Some clones in this sample may be carry-over from other donors' samples. The V gene is TRBV7-2, the J gene TRBJ2-5, with 8 bases matching TRBD2. CDR3 coding DNA: TGTGCCAGCGCGGGGGGCCGTACACCTCTGGAGACCCAGTATTTC. Its protein is CASAGGRTPLETQYF. Looking up the rest from reference TRBV7-2 and TRBJ2-5 gives the full variable domain: GAGVSQSPSNKVTEKGKDVELRCDPISGHTALYWYRQSLGQGLEFLIYFQGNSAPDKSGLPSDRFSAERTGGSVSTLTIQRTQQEDSAVYLCASAGGRTPLETQYFGPGTRLLVL.